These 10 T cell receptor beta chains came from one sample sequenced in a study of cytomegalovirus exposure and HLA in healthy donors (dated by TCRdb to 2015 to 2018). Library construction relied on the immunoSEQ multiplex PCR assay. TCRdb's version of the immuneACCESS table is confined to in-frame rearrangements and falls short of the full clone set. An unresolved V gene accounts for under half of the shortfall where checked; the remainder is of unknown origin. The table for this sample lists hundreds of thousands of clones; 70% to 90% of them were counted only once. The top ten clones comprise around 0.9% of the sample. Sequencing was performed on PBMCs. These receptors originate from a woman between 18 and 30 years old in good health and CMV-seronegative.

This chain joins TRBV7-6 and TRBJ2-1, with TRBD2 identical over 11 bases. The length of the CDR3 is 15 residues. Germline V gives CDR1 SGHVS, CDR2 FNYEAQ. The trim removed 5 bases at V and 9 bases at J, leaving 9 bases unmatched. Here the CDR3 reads CASSPRSGRDGEQFF. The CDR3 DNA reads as TGTGCCAGCAGCCCGCGTAGCGGGAGGGATGGTGAGCAGTTCTTC.

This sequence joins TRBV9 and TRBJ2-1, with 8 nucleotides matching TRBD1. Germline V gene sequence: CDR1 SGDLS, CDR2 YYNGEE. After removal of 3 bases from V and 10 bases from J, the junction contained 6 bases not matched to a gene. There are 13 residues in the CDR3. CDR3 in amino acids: CASSGRGREEQFF. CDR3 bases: TGTGCCAGCAGCGGCAGGGGGCGGGAAGAGCAGTTCTTC.

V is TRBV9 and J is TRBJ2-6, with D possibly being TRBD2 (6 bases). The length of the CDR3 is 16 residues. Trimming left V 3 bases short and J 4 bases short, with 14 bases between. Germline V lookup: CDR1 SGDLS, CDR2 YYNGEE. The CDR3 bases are TGTGCCAGCAGCGCTTTCACTAGCTCCGGGGCCAACGTCCTGACTTTC. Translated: CASSAFTSSGANVLTF.

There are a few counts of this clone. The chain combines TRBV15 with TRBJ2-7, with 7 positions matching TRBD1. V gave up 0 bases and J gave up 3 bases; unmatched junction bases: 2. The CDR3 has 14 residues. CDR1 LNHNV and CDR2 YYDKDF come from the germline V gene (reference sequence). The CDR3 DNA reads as TGTGCCACCAGCAGAGAGGCAGGGGGCTACGAGCAGTACTTC. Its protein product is CATSREAGGYEQYF.

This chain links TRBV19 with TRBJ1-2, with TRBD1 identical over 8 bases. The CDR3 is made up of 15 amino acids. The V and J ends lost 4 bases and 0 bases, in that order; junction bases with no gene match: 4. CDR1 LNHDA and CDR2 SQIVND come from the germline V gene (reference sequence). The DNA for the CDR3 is TGTGCCAGTAGTACAGGGGGCCTGGCTAACTATGGCTACACCTTC. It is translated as CASSTGGLANYGYTF.

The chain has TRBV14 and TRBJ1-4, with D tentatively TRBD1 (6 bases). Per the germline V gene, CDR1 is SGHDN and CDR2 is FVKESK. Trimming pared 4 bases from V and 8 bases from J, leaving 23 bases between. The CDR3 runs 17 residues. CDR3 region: CASSRGPGGQVGEKLFF. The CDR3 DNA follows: TGTGCCAGCAGCCGCGGTCCTGGGGGCCAGGTTGGGGAAAAACTGTTTTTT.

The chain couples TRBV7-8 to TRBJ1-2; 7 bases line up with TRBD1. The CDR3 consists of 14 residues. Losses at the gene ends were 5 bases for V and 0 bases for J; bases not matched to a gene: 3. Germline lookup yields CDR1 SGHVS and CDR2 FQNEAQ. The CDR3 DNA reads TGTGCCAGCAGCGACAGGGACCCTAACTATGGCTACACCTTC. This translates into CASSDRDPNYGYTF.

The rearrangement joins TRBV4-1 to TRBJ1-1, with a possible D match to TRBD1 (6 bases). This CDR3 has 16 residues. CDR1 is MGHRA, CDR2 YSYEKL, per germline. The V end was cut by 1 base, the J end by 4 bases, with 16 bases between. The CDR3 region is CASSQATTQGSTEAFF. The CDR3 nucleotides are TGCGCCAGCAGCCAAGCTACAACTCAGGGGAGCACTGAAGCTTTCTTT.

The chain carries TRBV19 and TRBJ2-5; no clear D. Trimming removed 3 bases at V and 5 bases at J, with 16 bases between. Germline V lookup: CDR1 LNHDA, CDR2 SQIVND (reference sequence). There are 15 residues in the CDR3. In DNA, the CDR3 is TGTGCCAGTAGTATTGCAGGAACTGGCCAGGAGACCCAGTACTTC. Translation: CASSIAGTGQETQYF.

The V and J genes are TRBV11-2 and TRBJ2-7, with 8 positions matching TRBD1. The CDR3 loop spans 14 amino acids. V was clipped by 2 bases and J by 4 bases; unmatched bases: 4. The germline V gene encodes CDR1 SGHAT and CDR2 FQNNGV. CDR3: CASSLPGQEYEQYF. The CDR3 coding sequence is TGTGCCAGCAGCTTACCGGGACAGGAATACGAGCAGTACTTC.